The 28 T cell receptor beta chains listed next were all sequenced from one sample in a study of Ad26.COV2.S vaccination and SARS-CoV-2 variants. Treatment here: around 19 received Ad26.COV2.S at low or high dose, single or two shots; several received placebo; per-sample allocation not given. The investigators took samples on day 63 after the first vaccine or placebo injection. Clones were read by immunoSEQ multiplex PCR, and TCRdb kept only the in-frame ones, dropping some. The sample lists over 400,000 clones; roughly nine tenths were seen once. This specimen consisted of peripheral blood, obtained in a trial of Ad26.COV2.S vaccine versus placebo. All receptors derive from a person between 18 and 59 years old who received the Ad26.COV2.S COVID-19 vaccine or a placebo.

This chain links TRBV19 with TRBJ2-3, with TRBD1 identical over 9 bases. The CDR3 has 16 residues. V lost 5 bases, J lost 6 bases, and 12 bases stayed unmatched. CDR1 is LNHDA, CDR2 SQIVND, per germline (reference sequence). CDR3 in DNA: TGTGCCAGTAGTCCGAGGACAGGGGCCCTTACTGATACGCAGTATTTT. Its translation: CASSPRTGALTDTQYF.

The V call is TRBV6-2 or TRBV6-3, the J call TRBJ2-7; D is perhaps TRBD1 or TRBD2 (5 bases each). Germline CDR1 MNHEY, CDR2 SVGEGT. V was pared by 2 bases and J by 7 bases, with 18 bases between. CDR3 length: 15 residues. CDR3: CASSYPVRAEGEQYV. CDR3 coding DNA: TGTGCCAGCAGTTACCCCGTAAGGGCCGAGGGGGAGCAGTACGTC.

The rearrangement uses TRBV18 and TRBJ1-1; D ambiguous. Looked up from germline, CDR1 is KGHSH and CDR2 is LQKENI. The CDR3 spans 12 residues. V dropped 6 bases and J dropped 3 bases, with 8 bases sitting between them. CDR3 in DNA: TGTGCCAGCTCCCGTCCTCACACTGAAGCTTTCTTT. Translating gives CASSRPHTEAFF.

The gene calls are TRBV6-2 or TRBV6-3 and TRBJ2-7, with D hard to call. The CDR3 sequence is 16 residues long. Germline CDR1 and CDR2: MNHEY and SVGEGT. V shed 3 bases and J shed 0 bases, with 15 bases lying between them. DNA of the CDR3: TGTGCCAGCAGTTATGGGTCCCCGAACCTCTCCTACGAGCAGTACTTC. It codes for CASSYGSPNLSYEQYF.

This chain uses TRBV28 with TRBJ1-1, with 9 bases identical to TRBD1. V was pared by 6 bases and J by 5 bases, with 16 bases of the junction left unmatched. The CDR3 sequence is 17 residues long. In germline, CDR1 is MDHEN, CDR2 SYDVKM. The CDR3 bases are TGTGCCAGCAGAACTGACGGGACAGGGTTTGGGCGGACTGAAGCTTTCTTT. Encoded protein: CASRTDGTGFGRTEAFF.

The chain combines TRBV5-1 with TRBJ2-1; D perhaps matches TRBD2 (6 bases). This CDR3 comprises 16 residues. Trimming took 4 bases from V and 7 from J, leaving 21 bases between them. Germline V CDR1 and CDR2: SGHRS, YFSETQ. CDR3 amino acids: CASSPGDMWRGNEQFF. CDR3 DNA: TGCGCCAGCAGCCCCGGAGATATGTGGCGGGGAAATGAGCAGTTCTTC. The whole variable domain, filled in from reference TRBV5-1 and TRBJ2-1, reads KAGVTQTPRYLIKTRGQQVTLSCSPISGHRSVSWYQQTPGQGLQFLFEYFSETQRNKGNFPGRFSGRQFSNSRSEMNVSTLELGDSALYLCASSPGDMWRGNEQFFGPGTRLTVL.

V usage is TRBV15 and J usage is TRBJ1-2; weak D call: TRBD1 (5 bases). CDR1 LNHNV and CDR2 YYDKDF come from the germline V gene (reference sequence). V shed 3 bases and J shed 4 bases, with 12 bases lying between them. The CDR3 extends over 14 amino acids. For the CDR3, the DNA is TGTGCCACCAGCAGGCGGCCCGACAGCTATGGCTACACCTTC. Translated: CATSRRPDSYGYTF.

The chain recombines TRBV2 with TRBJ2-5, with 7 bases lining up with TRBD1. This CDR3 region has 15 residues. From germline, CDR1 is SNHLY and CDR2 FYNNEI. Trimming cost V 9 bases and J 3 bases; bases outside gene matches: 13. This CDR3 is CASTLQGTKEETQYF. Written as DNA, the CDR3 is TGTGCCAGTACCTTACAGGGGACCAAGGAAGAGACCCAGTACTTC.

The rearrangement joins TRBV20-1 to TRBJ1-2; D gene unclear. The length of the CDR3 is 11 residues. Germline lookup yields CDR1 DFQATT and CDR2 SNEGSKA (reference sequence). V was cut by 6 bases and J by 2 bases, with 7 bases left in between. CDR3 sequence (DNA): TGCAGTGCGCCAGACAACTATGGCTACACCTTC. As protein: CSAPDNYGYTF.

This chain joins TRBV13 and TRBJ1-2, with D possibly TRBD1 on 6 matching bases. Per the germline V gene, CDR1 is PRHDT and CDR2 is FYEKMQ (reference sequence). Between the trimmed V and J ends, which lost 6 bases and 1 base, there was a span of 15 bases. The CDR3 sequence is 15 residues long. The chain's CDR3 is CASSPDRSVNYGYTF. CDR3 nucleotides: TGTGCCAGCAGTCCCGACAGGTCCGTTAACTATGGCTACACCTTC.

The V call is TRBV10-3, the J call TRBJ2-3; 9 bases match TRBD2. Per the germline V gene, CDR1 is ENHRY and CDR2 is SYGVKD. J gave up 2 bases and V 6 bases, and 6 bases lay outside the gene matches. The CDR3 spans 15 residues. The CDR3 is CAISAGLAITDTQYF. CDR3 in DNA: TGTGCCATCAGCGCTGGACTAGCGATCACAGATACGCAGTATTTT.

The chain carries TRBV4-1 and TRBJ2-7, with a possible D match to TRBD2 (6 bases). The V gene's germline CDR1 is MGHRA and CDR2 YSYEKL. V lost 1 base to trimming and J lost 5 bases, with 12 bases between them. This CDR3 region has 14 residues. In DNA, the CDR3 is TGCGCCAGCAGCCAAGTGCGAGCGGGCCACGAGCAGTACGTC. As protein: CASSQVRAGHEQYV.

This chain joins TRBV27 and TRBJ1-6, with TRBD1 as a possible D gene (6 bases). V lost 2 bases and J lost 12, with 20 bases in between. The CDR3 consists of 16 residues. The germline V gene has CDR1 MNHEY and CDR2 SMNVEV (reference sequence). The CDR3 DNA sequence: TGTGCCAGCAGTTTAATAGGGACACCGAATTTTAGACCCCTCCACTTT. Its protein is CASSLIGTPNFRPLHF.

The sample holds one count of this clone. The CDR3 DNA reads as TGTGCCAGCAGCGCGCGCGGGGGTAGGGGCACAGATACGCAGTATTTT. This encodes CASSARGGRGTDTQYF. J is TRBJ2-3 and V is TRBV7-2; 7 bases align to TRBD2. The CDR3 has 16 amino acids. J lost 1 base, V lost 5 bases, and 9 bases had no gene match. CDR1 and CDR2 (germline): SGHTA, FQGNSA. Complete variable domain (other parts from reference TRBV7-2 and TRBJ2-3): GAGVSQSPSNKVTEKGKDVELRCDPISGHTALYWYRQSLGQGLEFLIYFQGNSAPDKSGLPSDRFSAERTGGSVSTLTIQRTQQEDSAVYLCASSARGGRGTDTQYFGPGTRLTVL.

The V and J genes are TRBV7-6 and TRBJ2-1; possibly TRBD1 or TRBD2 for D (7 bases each). V shed 6 bases and J shed 7 bases, with 19 bases lying between them. The germline CDR1 and CDR2 sequences are SGHVS and FNYEAQ. This CDR3 is 15 amino acids long. The CDR3 DNA sequence: TGTGCCAGCAGACCTCTGACAGGGAGGGGGAATGAGCAGTTCTTC. Its translation is CASRPLTGRGNEQFF.

The chain combines TRBV5-1 with TRBJ2-2, with 9 positions matching TRBD2. This CDR3 has 16 amino acids. In germline, CDR1 is SGHRS, CDR2 YFSETQ. The V gene end was trimmed by 1 base and the J gene end by 1 base; junction bases not matched to a gene: 2. The CDR3 DNA is TGCGCCAGCAGCTTGAGTAGCGGGGGGAACACCGGGGAGCTGTTTTTT. Encoded protein: CASSLSSGGNTGELFF.

The chain is built from TRBV6-1 and TRBJ1-2; D not certain. Germline CDR1 reads MNHNS; CDR2 reads SASEGT. Between the trimmed V and J ends, which lost 1 base and 8 bases, there was a span of 8 bases. The CDR3 consists of 12 residues. CDR3 DNA: TGTGCCAGCAGTGAAGGGGATTGGGGCTACACCTTC. It encodes CASSEGDWGYTF.

V gene TRBV15 combines with J gene TRBJ2-7; a possible D gene is TRBD1 (5 bases). CDR3 length: 17 amino acids. Germline loops: CDR1 LNHNV, CDR2 YYDKDF (reference sequence). Trimming left V 0 bases short and J 2 bases short, with 17 bases between. The CDR3 sequence: CATSRDRAGIKTYEQYF. The CDR3 DNA follows: TGTGCCACCAGCAGAGATCGAGCAGGGATTAAGACCTACGAGCAGTACTTC. The full variable domain, with the rest looked up from reference TRBV15 and TRBJ2-7, is DAMVIQNPRYQVTQFGKPVTLSCSQTLNHNVMYWYQQKSSQAPKLLFHYYDKDFNNEADTPDNFQSRRPNTSFCFLDIRSPGLGDTAMYLCATSRDRAGIKTYEQYFGPGTRLTVT.

The chain couples TRBV13 to TRBJ2-7; D remains unclear. The CDR3 runs to 15 residues. The V gene's germline CDR1 is PRHDT and CDR2 FYEKMQ (reference sequence). The V end was cut by 5 bases, the J end by 3 bases, with 17 bases between. This CDR3 reads CASSMGQPLGYEQYF. The CDR3 DNA is TGTGCCAGCAGCATGGGTCAGCCCCTGGGCTACGAGCAGTACTTC.

This sequence joins TRBV5-1 and TRBJ1-2; a possible D gene is TRBD1 (5 bases). Germline assignment: CDR1 SGHRS and CDR2 YFSETQ. The V gene lost 5 bases and the J gene lost 3 bases, with 14 bases spanning the gap. The CDR3 extends over 14 amino acids. The CDR3 spells CASRYLQGDYGYTF. The CDR3 nucleotides read TGCGCCAGCAGGTATCTCCAAGGGGACTATGGCTACACCTTC.

J is TRBJ2-3 and V is TRBV24-1; D possibly corresponds to TRBD2 (5 bases). The V gene lost 5 bases and the J gene lost 3 bases, with 11 bases spanning the gap. This CDR3 contains 14 residues. Looked up from germline, CDR1 is KGHDR and CDR2 is SFDVKD. In DNA, the CDR3 is TGTGCCACCAGTGGCCGCGGGCTAACAGATACGCAGTATTTT. Protein product: CATSGRGLTDTQYF.

J is TRBJ2-4 and V is TRBV6-5; D possibly corresponds to TRBD1 (5 bases). This CDR3 has 15 residues. Trimming removed 6 bases at V and 0 bases at J, with 12 bases between. In germline, CDR1 is MNHEY, CDR2 SVGAGI. CDR3: CASRSYRLAKNIQYF. Written as DNA, the CDR3 is TGTGCCAGCAGGAGCTACAGGCTAGCCAAAAACATTCAGTACTTC.

The chain recombines TRBV5-1 with TRBJ2-3; 8 bases line up with TRBD1. Germline V gene lookup returns CDR1 SGHRS and CDR2 YFSETQ. The junction had 5 bases not matched to a gene; V was cut back by 0 bases and J by 5 bases. The CDR3 is made up of 15 amino acids. The CDR3 protein is CASSLVQGAGDTQYF. As DNA, the CDR3 is TGCGCCAGCAGCTTGGTGCAGGGGGCGGGAGATACGCAGTATTTT.

About this clone itself: This CDR3 is also generated by other DNA sequences in the sample. The V call is TRBV5-1, the J call TRBJ1-3; no reliable D call. The CDR3 has 14 amino acids. Trimming pared 0 bases from V and 1 base from J, leaving 5 bases between. In germline, CDR1 is SGHRS, CDR2 YFSETQ. In nucleotides, the CDR3 is TGCGCCAGCAGCTTGGTCGGTTCTGGAAACACCATATATTTT. Amino acids: CASSLVGSGNTIYF.

The V and J genes are TRBV27 and TRBJ2-1; D not certain. Trimming shortened V by 2 bases and J by 2 bases, and 10 bases separated the two germline ends. CDR1 is MNHEY, CDR2 SMNVEV, per germline (reference sequence). This CDR3 is built from 15 residues. CDR3 DNA sequence: TGTGCCAGCAGTTTAGGAGCTGATACCTACAATGAGCAGTTCTTC. This sequence encodes CASSLGADTYNEQFF.

A remark on this clone: The CDR3 end shows no conserved phenylalanine or tryptophan, and so a read error is likely. The DNA is omitted, as the CDR3 cannot be located on it reliably, and the CDR3 follows TCRdb's listing. The rearrangement uses TRBV6-5 and TRBJ1-1; the D call in the table, TRBD1, was not verified against the DNA. Both ends counted, the CDR3 spans 11 residues. Germline CDR1 and CDR2: MNHEY and SVGAGI. The CDR3 sequence: CASLGRGTVVL.

This clone was recorded once. The chain uses TRBV7-9 and TRBJ2-7; 8 nucleotides align to TRBD1. Trimming removed 1 base from V and 3 bases from J; junction bases left unmatched: 11. The CDR3 is made up of 17 amino acids. Germline CDR1 is SEHNR and CDR2 is FQNEAQ (reference sequence). The CDR3 region has the DNA TGTGCCAGCAGCTTAGGGTGGCCACAGGGGGAATTCTACGAGCAGTACGTC. Translated, it gives CASSLGWPQGEFYEQYV.

This clone was seen more than once but under ten times. The J gene is TRBJ1-5, the V gene TRBV4-2; D might be TRBD1 (5 bases). Trimming took 0 bases from V and 6 from J, leaving 15 bases between them. Germline V gene data show CDR1 as LGHNA and CDR2 as YNFKEQ. The CDR3 covers 16 residues. In nucleotides, the CDR3 is TGTGCCAGCAGCCAAGATACAGGTCGCGTGAGTCAGCCCCAGCATTTT. This gives the protein CASSQDTGRVSQPQHF.